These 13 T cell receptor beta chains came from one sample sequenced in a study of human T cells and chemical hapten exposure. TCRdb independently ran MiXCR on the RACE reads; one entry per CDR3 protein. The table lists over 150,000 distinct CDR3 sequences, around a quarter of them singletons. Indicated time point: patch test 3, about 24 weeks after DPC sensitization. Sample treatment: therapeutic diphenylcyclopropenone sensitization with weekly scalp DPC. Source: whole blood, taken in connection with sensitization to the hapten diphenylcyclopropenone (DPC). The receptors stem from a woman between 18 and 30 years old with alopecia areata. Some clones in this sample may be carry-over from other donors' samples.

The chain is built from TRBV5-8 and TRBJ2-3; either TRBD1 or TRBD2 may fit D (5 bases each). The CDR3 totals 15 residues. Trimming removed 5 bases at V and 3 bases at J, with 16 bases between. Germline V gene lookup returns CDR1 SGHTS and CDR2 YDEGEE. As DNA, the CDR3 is TGTGCCAGCAGTTGGACTGGAAGACAGACAGATACGCAGTATTTT. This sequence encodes CASSWTGRQTDTQYF. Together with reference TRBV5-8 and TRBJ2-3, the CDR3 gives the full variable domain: EAGVTQSPTHLIKTRGQQATLRCSPISGHTSVYWYQQALGLGLQFLLWYDEGEERNRGNFPPRFSGRQFPNYSSELNVNALELEDSALYLCASSWTGRQTDTQYFGPGTRLTVL.

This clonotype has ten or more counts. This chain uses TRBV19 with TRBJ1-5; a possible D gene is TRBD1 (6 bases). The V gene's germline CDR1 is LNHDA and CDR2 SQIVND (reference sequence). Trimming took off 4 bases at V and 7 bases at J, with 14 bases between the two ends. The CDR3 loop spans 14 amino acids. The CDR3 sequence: CASSTQGEGQPQHF. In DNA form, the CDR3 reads TGTGCCAGTAGTACACAGGGTGAAGGGCAGCCCCAGCATTTT. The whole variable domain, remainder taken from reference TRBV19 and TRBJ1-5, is DGGITQSPKYLFRKEGQNVTLSCEQNLNHDAMYWYRQDPGQGLRLIYYSQIVNDFQKGDIAEGYSVSREKKESFPLTVTSAQKNPTAFYLCASSTQGEGQPQHFGDGTRLSIL.

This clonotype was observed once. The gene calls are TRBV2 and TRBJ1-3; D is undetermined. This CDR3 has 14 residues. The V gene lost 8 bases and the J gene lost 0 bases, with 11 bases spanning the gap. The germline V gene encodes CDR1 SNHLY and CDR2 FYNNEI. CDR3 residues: CASRQEASGNTIYF. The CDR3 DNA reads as TGTGCCAGCCGCCAGGAGGCCTCTGGAAACACCATATATTTT.

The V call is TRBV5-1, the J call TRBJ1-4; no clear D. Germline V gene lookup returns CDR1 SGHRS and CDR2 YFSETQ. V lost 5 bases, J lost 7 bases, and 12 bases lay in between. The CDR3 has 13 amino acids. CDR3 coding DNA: TGCGCCAGCAGATTAGGGTCGGCTGAAAAACTGTTTTTT. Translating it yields CASRLGSAEKLFF.

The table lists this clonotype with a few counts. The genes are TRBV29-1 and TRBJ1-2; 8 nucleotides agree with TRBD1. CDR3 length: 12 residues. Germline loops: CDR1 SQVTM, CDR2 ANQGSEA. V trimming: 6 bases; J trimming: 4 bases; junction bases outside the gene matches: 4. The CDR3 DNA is TGCAGCGTAGTTGGACAGGGCTATGGCTACACCTTC. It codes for CSVVGQGYGYTF.

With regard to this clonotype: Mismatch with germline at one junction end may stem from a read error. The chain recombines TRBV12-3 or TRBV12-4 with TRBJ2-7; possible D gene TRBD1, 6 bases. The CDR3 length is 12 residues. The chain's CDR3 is CASSPGEGRPNF. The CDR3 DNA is TGTGCCAGCAGTCCAGGGGAAGGGCGCCCAAACTTC.

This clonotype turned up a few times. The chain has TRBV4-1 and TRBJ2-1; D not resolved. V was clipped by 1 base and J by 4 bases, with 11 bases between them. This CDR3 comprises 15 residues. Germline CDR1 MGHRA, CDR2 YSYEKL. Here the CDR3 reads CASSQVDLGYNEQFF. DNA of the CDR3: TGCGCCAGCAGCCAAGTTGACCTGGGGTACAATGAGCAGTTCTTC.

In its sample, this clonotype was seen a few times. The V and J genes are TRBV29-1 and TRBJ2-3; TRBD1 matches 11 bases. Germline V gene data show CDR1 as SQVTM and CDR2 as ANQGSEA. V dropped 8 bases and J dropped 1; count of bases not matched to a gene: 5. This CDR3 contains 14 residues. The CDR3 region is CSSKGQGGTDTQYF. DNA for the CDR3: TGCAGCTCGAAGGGACAGGGGGGCACAGATACGCAGTATTTT.

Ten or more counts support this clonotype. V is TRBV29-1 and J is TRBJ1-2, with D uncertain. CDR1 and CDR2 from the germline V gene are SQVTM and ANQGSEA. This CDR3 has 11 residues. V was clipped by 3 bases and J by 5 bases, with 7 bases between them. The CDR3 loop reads CSVDLVYGYTF. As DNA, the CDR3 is TGCAGCGTTGACTTGGTATATGGCTACACCTTC.

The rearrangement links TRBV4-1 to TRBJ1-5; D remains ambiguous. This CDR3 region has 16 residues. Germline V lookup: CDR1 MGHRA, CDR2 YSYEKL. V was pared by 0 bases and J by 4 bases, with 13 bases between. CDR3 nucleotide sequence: TGCGCCAGCAGCCAAGAGCTTGCGGGGAGGAATCAGCCCCAGCATTTT. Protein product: CASSQELAGRNQPQHF.

The CDR3 coding sequence is TGTGCCAGCACCCAGGGAACTAATGAAAAACTGTTTTTT. This encodes CASTQGTNEKLFF. The chain employs TRBV2 and TRBJ1-4; D might be TRBD1 (5 bases). The CDR3 covers 13 residues. Germline V lookup: CDR1 SNHLY, CDR2 FYNNEI. Trimming shortened V by 7 bases and J by 1 base, and 7 bases separated the two germline ends.

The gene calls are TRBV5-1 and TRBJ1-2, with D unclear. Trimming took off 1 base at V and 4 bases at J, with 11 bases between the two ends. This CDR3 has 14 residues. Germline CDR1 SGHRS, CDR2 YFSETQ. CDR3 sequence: CASSLLDLGYGYTF. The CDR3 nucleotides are TGCGCCAGCAGCTTGCTGGATCTGGGCTATGGCTACACCTTC. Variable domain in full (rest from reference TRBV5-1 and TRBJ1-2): KAGVTQTPRYLIKTRGQQVTLSCSPISGHRSVSWYQQTPGQGLQFLFEYFSETQRNKGNFPGRFSGRQFSNSRSEMNVSTLELGDSALYLCASSLLDLGYGYTFGSGTRLTVV.

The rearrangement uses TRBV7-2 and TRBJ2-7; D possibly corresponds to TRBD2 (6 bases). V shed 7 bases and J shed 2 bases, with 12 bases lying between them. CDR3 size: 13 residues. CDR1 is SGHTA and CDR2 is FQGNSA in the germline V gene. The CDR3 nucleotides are TGTGCCAGCACCCGGCGGGACGCCTACGAGCAGTACTTC. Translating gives CASTRRDAYEQYF.